This T cell receptor (beta chain) originates from a study of shared clonotypes between healthy human individuals. Here immunoSEQ multiplex PCR was the method, and the copy in TCRdb shows in-frame clones only, minus some. The sample lists 2 million or so clones, 90% to 95% seen once, with 0.13% in the top ten. Study-wide results and caveats: The small donor group covered limited genetic and exposure diversity.

A note on this clone: Its antigen remains unknown.

The specimen sequenced was naive CD4+ T cells sorted from blood. Subset meaning: CD45RA+ positively selected. The receptor was isolated from a man aged 18 to 29 in good health.

CDR3 nucleotides: TGTGCCAGCTCACCGCTGGGACAGGGTGGAGAAAAACTGTTTTTT. Amino acids: CASSPLGQGGEKLFF. The genes are TRBV18 and TRBJ1-4; 9 bases match TRBD1. The J segment lost 8 bases and the V segment lost 3 bases, leaving 7 bases of the junction unmatched. This CDR3 has 15 residues. Germline loops: CDR1 KGHSH, CDR2 LQKENI.